The 5 T cell receptor beta chains reported below all come from one sample, sequenced in a study of CD8+ T cells in alopecia areata. Investigators isolated RNA and reverse transcribed it into cDNA to act as the sequencing template. The method was immunoSEQ multiplex PCR; TCRdb's version includes in-frame clones alone and lacks a portion of them. The table lists 80,000 or so clones, around 61% of them singletons. Specified treatment: oral pan-JAK inhibitor, 5-10 mg twice daily. The input for sequencing was CD8+ T cells sorted from blood, taken at week 24, from a patient treated with tofacitinib. The receptors were sampled from a human donor with alopecia areata.

The chain joins TRBV6-6 to TRBJ2-3; D is tentatively TRBD1 or TRBD2 (5 bases each). The germline V gene encodes CDR1 MNHNY and CDR2 SVGAGI (reference sequence). CDR3 size: 16 residues. The germline V and J ends were trimmed by 5 bases and 2 bases, with 17 bases remaining between them. CDR3 in DNA: TGTGCCAGCAGTACTAGGGGCAGCCCACTCACAGATACGCAGTATTTT. Translating gives CASSTRGSPLTDTQYF.

This clone was picked up a small number of times. This chain connects TRBV4-1 to TRBJ1-1; a weak D match, TRBD1 (6 bases). V was pared by 4 bases and J by 2 bases, with 17 bases between. Germline V gives CDR1 MGHRA, CDR2 YSYEKL. The CDR3 runs 16 residues. CDR3: CASSRIGGWINTEAFF. CDR3 nucleotide sequence: TGCGCCAGCAGCCGGATAGGGGGGTGGATAAACACTGAAGCTTTCTTT.

This clone has a handful of counts. The chain combines TRBV28 with TRBJ2-2, with D perhaps TRBD1 (5 bases). The V end was cut by 7 bases, the J end by 1 base, with 13 bases between. This CDR3 is built from 15 residues. Germline V gene data show CDR1 as MDHEN and CDR2 as SYDVKM. In nucleotides, the CDR3 is TGTGCCAGCAAGCTAAGCGACAGGAACACCGGGGAGCTGTTTTTT. This codes for CASKLSDRNTGELFF.

The rearrangement links TRBV5-4 to TRBJ2-3; D is undetermined. This CDR3 contains 15 residues. Between the trimmed V and J ends, which lost 3 bases and 1 base, there was a span of 12 bases. Germline values: CDR1 SGHNT, CDR2 YYREEE (reference sequence). CDR3 nucleotide sequence: TGTGCCAGCAGCTCCCCCGTAAAAGGCACAGATACGCAGTATTTT. Translating it yields CASSSPVKGTDTQYF. Supplemented by reference TRBV5-4 and TRBJ2-3, the full variable domain reads ETGVTQSPTHLIKTRGQQVTLRCSSQSGHNTVSWYQQALGQGPQFIFQYYREEENGRGNFPPRFSGLQFPNYSSELNVNALELDDSALYLCASSSPVKGTDTQYFGPGTRLTVL.

This clone was detected only a few times. CDR3 nucleotide sequence: TGTGCCAGCAGTTTATTTCGAGGGAATGGAGATGGCTACACCTTC. Protein sequence: CASSLFRGNGDGYTF. The rearrangement joins TRBV27 to TRBJ1-2; D ambiguous. This CDR3 comprises 15 residues. Germline V gene sequence: CDR1 MNHEY, CDR2 SMNVEV (reference sequence). Trimming took off 1 base at V and 6 bases at J, with 15 bases between the two ends.